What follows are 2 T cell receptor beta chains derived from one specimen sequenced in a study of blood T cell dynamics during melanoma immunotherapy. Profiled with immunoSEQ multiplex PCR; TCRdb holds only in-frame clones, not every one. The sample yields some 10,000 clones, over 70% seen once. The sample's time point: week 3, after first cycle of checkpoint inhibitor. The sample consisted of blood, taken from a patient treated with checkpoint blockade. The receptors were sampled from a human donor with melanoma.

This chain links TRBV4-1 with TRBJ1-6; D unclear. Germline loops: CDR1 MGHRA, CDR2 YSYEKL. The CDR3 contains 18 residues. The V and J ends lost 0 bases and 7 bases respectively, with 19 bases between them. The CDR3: CASSQDWARGAGNSPLHF. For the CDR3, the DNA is TGCGCCAGCAGCCAAGATTGGGCCCGGGGAGCCGGGAATTCACCCCTCCACTTT.

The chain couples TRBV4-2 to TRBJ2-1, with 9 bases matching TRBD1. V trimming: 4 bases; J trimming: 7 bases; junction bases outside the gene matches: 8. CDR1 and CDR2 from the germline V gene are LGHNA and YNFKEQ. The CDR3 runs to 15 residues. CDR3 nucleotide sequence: TGTGCCAGCAGCCCGGGACAGGGTGCGGGAAATGAGCAGTTCTTC. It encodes CASSPGQGAGNEQFF.